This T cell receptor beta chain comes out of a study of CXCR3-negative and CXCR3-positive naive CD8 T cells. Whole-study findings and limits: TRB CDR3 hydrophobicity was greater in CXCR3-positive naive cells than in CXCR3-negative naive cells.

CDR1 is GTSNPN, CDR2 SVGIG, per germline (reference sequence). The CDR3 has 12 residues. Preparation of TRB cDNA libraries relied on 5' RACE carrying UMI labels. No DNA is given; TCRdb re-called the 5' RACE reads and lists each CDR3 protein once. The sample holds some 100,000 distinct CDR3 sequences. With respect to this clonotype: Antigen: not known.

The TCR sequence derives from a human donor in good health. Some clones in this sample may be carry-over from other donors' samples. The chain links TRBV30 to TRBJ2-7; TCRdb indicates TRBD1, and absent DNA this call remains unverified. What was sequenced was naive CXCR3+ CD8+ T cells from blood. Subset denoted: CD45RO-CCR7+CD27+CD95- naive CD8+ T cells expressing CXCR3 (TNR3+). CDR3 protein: CAWSRDRYEQYF.